Listed below are T cell receptor beta chains from one sample, sequenced in a study of T cells in Graves' hyperthyroidism and ophthalmopathy. TCRdb re-derived calls from the multiplex PCR reads in MiXCR, one entry per CDR3 protein. There are a few hundred thousand distinct CDR3 sequences in the sample; 14% occur only once, and roughly a fifth lies in the top ten. Sequencing input: blood. The receptors stem from a woman aged 25 to 45 with Graves' ophthalmopathy. Both conserved end residues are part of each CDR3. A D gene is named only where the DNA matches it firmly. A row's size may be missing; if present it is once, few, many or a size class.

v_call	j_call	d_call	clone_size	cdr3_aa	cdr3_nt
TRBV29-1	TRBJ2-1	-	-	CSVEGQGPPNSYNEQFF	TGCAGCGTTGAGGGCCAGGGTCCCCCTAACTCCTACAATGAGCAGTTCTTC
TRBV7-3	TRBJ2-1	TRBD2	-	CASSLSTSGTNEQFF	TGTGCCAGCAGCTTAAGTACTAGCGGGACAAATGAGCAGTTCTTC
TRBV6-1	TRBJ1-2	TRBD1	few	CASRGTASYGYTF	TGTGCCAGCAGGGGGACAGCCTCCTATGGCTACACCTTC
TRBV5-1	TRBJ1-5	-	many	CASSEGVDWPQHF	TGCGCCAGCAGCGAGGGGGTGGATTGGCCCCAGCATTTT
TRBV10-3	TRBJ1-6	-	many	CAIGDAPNSPLHF	TGTGCCATCGGGGACGCTCCGAATTCACCCCTCCACTTT
TRBV28	TRBJ1-5	-	-	CATSRGASQPQHF	TGTGCCACTTCCCGGGGGGCGTCGCAGCCCCAGCATTTT
TRBV6-1	TRBJ2-7	-	many	CASRKGGLRNYEQYF	TGTGCCAGCAGGAAAGGAGGTTTACGAAACTACGAGCAGTACTTC
TRBV10-3	TRBJ1-5	TRBD1	many	CAISQNPGGNQPQHF	TGTGCCATCAGCCAAAATCCAGGGGGAAATCAGCCCCAGCATTTT
TRBV6-2/TRBV6-3	TRBJ2-2	TRBD1	few	CASSSGQVYTGELFF	TGTGCCAGCAGTTCCGGACAGGTATACACCGGGGAGCTGTTTTTT
TRBV28	TRBJ2-7	TRBD1	many	CASSWGQGIFSYEQYF	TGTGCCAGCAGTTGGGGACAGGGGATCTTTTCCTACGAGCAGTACTTC
TRBV3-1	TRBJ2-7	TRBD2	many	CASSKASGGAYEQYF	TGTGCCAGCAGCAAAGCTAGCGGGGGGGCTTACGAGCAGTACTTC
TRBV20-1	TRBJ2-7	-	many	CSARSDSPEQYF	TGCAGTGCTAGAAGTGACTCTCCCGAGCAGTACTTC
TRBV6-1	TRBJ1-6	TRBD1	-	CASRAPGTGSSPLHF	TGTGCCAGCAGGGCCCCCGGGACAGGGAGCTCACCCCTCCACTTT
TRBV7-9	TRBJ2-7	TRBD2	many	CASASGTTYEQYF	TGTGCCAGTGCTTCCGGGACTACCTACGAGCAGTACTTC
TRBV18	TRBJ2-3	-	many	CASSPALSLSTDTQYF	TGTGCCAGCTCACCAGCCCTTAGTTTATCCACAGATACGCAGTATTTT
TRBV24-1	TRBJ2-5	-	few	CATSDLFQGKETQYF	TGTGCCACCAGTGATTTGTTTCAGGGGAAAGAGACCCAGTACTTC
TRBV20-1	TRBJ1-1	-	many	CSAVGPLGRLNTEAFF	TGCAGTGCTGTTGGACCACTCGGACGGTTGAACACTGAAGCTTTCTTT
TRBV29-1	TRBJ2-1	TRBD1	-	CSVELGHRGIF	TGCAGCGTTGAACTAGGACACAGGGGGATCTTC
TRBV5-1	TRBJ2-1	TRBD2	many	CASSQGLAGITSYNEQFF	TGCGCCAGCAGCCAGGGACTAGCGGGGATTACTTCCTACAATGAGCAGTTCTTC
TRBV3-1	TRBJ1-5	TRBD1	-	CASSQLIGTGDETQHF	TGTGCCAGCAGCCAGCTTATAGGGACAGGGGACGAGACCCAGCATTTT
TRBV6-6	TRBJ2-3	TRBD2	-	CASSYLRGGSTDTQYF	TGTGCCAGCAGTTACTTACGGGGGGGCAGCACAGATACGCAGTATTTT
TRBV2	TRBJ1-6	TRBD1	many	CASSEITGGNSPLHF	TGTGCCAGCAGTGAAATAACAGGGGGTAATTCACCCCTCCACTTT
TRBV6-1	TRBJ2-1	-	-	CASSVLRGLPYDEQFF	TGTGCCAGCAGTGTTCTTCGGGGCCTACCTTACGATGAGCAGTTCTTC
TRBV29-1	TRBJ2-1	TRBD2	many	CSVAGLVGGEQFF	TGCAGCGTTGCGGGACTAGTGGGTGGTGAGCAGTTCTTC
TRBV25-1	TRBJ1-1	TRBD1	many	CASSATTGGWTEAFF	TGTGCCAGCAGTGCAACTACAGGGGGGTGGACTGAAGCTTTCTTT
TRBV13	TRBJ2-7	TRBD1	many	CASSRQPTGNEQYF	TGTGCCAGCAGCCGCCAACCGACAGGGAACGAGCAGTACTTC
TRBV7-9	TRBJ2-1	-	few	CASSPPLRGWFF	TGTGCCAGCAGCCCCCCTTTAAGGGGTTGGTTCTTC
TRBV20-1	TRBJ2-7	-	many	CSARVAEPYEQYF	TGCAGTGCTAGAGTGGCGGAACCCTACGAGCAGTACTTC
TRBV20-1	TRBJ2-2	-	many	CSARVHPGELFF	TGCAGTGCTAGAGTTCATCCCGGGGAGCTGTTTTTT
TRBV20-1	TRBJ2-5	TRBD2	many	CSARDRRGGETQYF	TGCAGTGCTAGAGATCGGCGGGGGGGGGAGACCCAGTACTTC
TRBV30	TRBJ1-1	TRBD1	many	CATGTAVNTEAFF	TGTGCCACCGGGACAGCGGTGAACACTGAAGCTTTCTTT
TRBV12-3/TRBV12-4	TRBJ2-2	-	many	CASSVKGGAGELFF	TGTGCCAGCAGTGTTAAGGGGGGGGCCGGGGAGCTGTTTTTT
TRBV27	TRBJ2-1	-	many	CASSSWTHTYNEQFF	TGTGCCAGCAGTTCCTGGACGCATACCTACAATGAGCAGTTCTTC
TRBV18	TRBJ1-1	-	-	CASSDVAAGTEAFF	TGTGCCAGCTCAGACGTAGCAGCGGGCACTGAGGCTTTCTTT
TRBV6-6	TRBJ1-1	-	many	CASSYPGDTEAFF	TGTGCCAGCAGTTACCCAGGAGACACTGAAGCTTTCTTT
TRBV9	TRBJ2-2	TRBD1	many	CASSGGDRAGELFF	TGTGCCAGCAGCGGAGGCGACAGGGCCGGGGAGCTGTTTTTT
TRBV29-1	TRBJ2-1	-	-	CSVVGVGGEQFF	TGCAGCGTTGTAGGGGTAGGAGGTGAGCAGTTCTTC
TRBV10-3	TRBJ1-3	-	-	CAISGGSGNTIYF	TGTGCCATCAGTGGTGGATCTGGAAACACCATATATTTT
TRBV20-1	TRBJ1-2	TRBD1	few	CSALVRGQVSGYTF	TGCAGTGCCCTTGTAAGGGGACAGGTATCGGGCTACACCTTC
TRBV30	TRBJ1-4	-	many	CAWSGTRVGEKLFF	TGTGCCTGGAGTGGGACAAGGGTGGGTGAAAAACTGTTTTTT
TRBV7-9	TRBJ2-3	TRBD1	many	CASSRRPTDRASDTQYF	TGTGCCAGCAGCCGACGGCCGACAGACAGGGCTTCAGATACGCAGTATTTT